A few counts support the clone carrying this T cell receptor beta chain. This specimen belongs to a study of blood T cell repertoires in COVID-19. Study information: The United States, Italy and Spain provided the acute and convalescent COVID-19 samples. Sample material is recorded as cDNA or gDNA derived from T cells, B-cell-depleted T cells, or PBMCs.

Sequenced by immunoSEQ multiplex PCR; TCRdb stores in-frame clones only, minus some. The sample contains approximately 70,000 clones, under 95% of which appear only once. This TCR was sampled from a woman aged 55 to 70 with active COVID-19. Sequenced material: peripheral blood.

The CDR3 sequence is CASSERQGSRNQPQHF. The CDR3 nucleotides read TGTGCCAGCAGTGAAAGACAGGGGTCTCGCAATCAGCCCCAGCATTTT. The rearrangement joins TRBV2 to TRBJ1-5; 8 bases fit TRBD1. V was clipped by 2 bases and J by 2 bases; unmatched bases: 5. Per the germline V gene, CDR1 is SNHLY and CDR2 is FYNNEI. The CDR3 length is 16 residues.